These 24 T cell receptor beta chains were sequenced from one sample in a study of cytomegalovirus exposure and HLA in healthy donors. Some clones are missing from TCRdb's copy, which holds only in-frame ones; the method was immunoSEQ multiplex PCR. Found here are 200,000 to 250,000 clones, roughly 84% of them singletons; the top ten hold around 12%. Sequenced input: PBMCs. The receptors stem from a man younger than 35 in good health and CMV-seropositive.

The V and J genes are TRBV19 and TRBJ1-1; D is unresolved. CDR1 LNHDA and CDR2 SQIVND come from the germline V gene (reference sequence). The CDR3 runs to 13 residues. V was cut by 7 bases and J by 0 bases, with 9 bases left in between. The CDR3: CASTIGMNTEAFF. CDR3 nucleotides: TGTGCCAGTACAATCGGAATGAACACTGAAGCTTTCTTT.

V gene TRBV7-2 combines with J gene TRBJ1-5; D ambiguous. The length of the CDR3 is 15 residues. Germline loops: CDR1 SGHTA, CDR2 FQGNSA. V was pared by 3 bases and J by 4 bases, with 13 bases between. The CDR3 region has the DNA TGTGCCAGCAGCTTCGTTGGTCGGGAAAATCAGCCCCAGCATTTT. Protein: CASSFVGRENQPQHF.

V usage is TRBV5-1 and J usage is TRBJ1-1, with TRBD1 matching over 9 bases. J was trimmed by 1 base and V by 4 bases; bases with no gene match: 5. Germline V gives CDR1 SGHRS, CDR2 YFSETQ. This CDR3 region has 15 residues. The DNA for the CDR3 is TGCGCCAGCAGCCTACAGGGGGCCCGGAACACTGAAGCTTTCTTT. Translating it yields CASSLQGARNTEAFF.

V is TRBV9 and J is TRBJ1-2; no clear D. Trimming stripped 4 bases from V and 5 bases from J, with 12 bases between. The CDR3 is made up of 13 amino acids. CDR1 SGDLS and CDR2 YYNGEE come from the germline V gene. CDR3 bases: TGTGCCAGCAGCCTCTCGACGGAATATGGCTACACCTTC. Translating gives CASSLSTEYGYTF.

This clone showed up just once. The genes are TRBV5-1 and TRBJ2-2, with TRBD2 as a possible D gene (6 bases). V was clipped by 4 bases and J by 2 bases, with 12 bases between them. Germline V lookup: CDR1 SGHRS, CDR2 YFSETQ. The CDR3 loop spans 15 amino acids. This CDR3 reads CASSVGGLNTGELFF. Written as DNA, the CDR3 is TGCGCCAGCAGCGTCGGGGGTCTAAACACCGGGGAGCTGTTTTTT.

The chain links TRBV27 to TRBJ1-1; perhaps TRBD1 as D (5 bases). This CDR3 is 12 amino acids long. V lost 1 base and J 8 bases, leaving 8 bases between the germline ends. Germline V CDR1 and CDR2: MNHEY, SMNVEV (reference sequence). The CDR3 spells CASSLFKGEAFF. The DNA of the CDR3 is TGTGCCAGCAGTTTATTTAAGGGGGAAGCTTTCTTT.

The V gene is TRBV6-5, the J gene TRBJ2-7, with D possibly being TRBD1 (6 bases). This CDR3 has 13 amino acids. V was cut by 2 bases and J by 9 bases, with 14 bases left in between. Germline V gives CDR1 MNHEY, CDR2 SVGAGI. CDR3 residues: CASSYGQGMAQYF. Written as DNA, the CDR3 is TGTGCCAGCAGTTACGGCCAGGGGATGGCGCAGTACTTC.

The chain is built from TRBV7-9 and TRBJ2-1; D not resolved. The CDR3 runs to 14 residues. Trimming stripped 0 bases from V and 5 bases from J, with 8 bases between. Germline-derived CDR1 and CDR2 are SEHNR and FQNEAQ (reference sequence). CDR3 DNA sequence: TGTGCCAGCAGCTTAGCGGGCCCCAACAATGAGCAGTTCTTC. Protein product: CASSLAGPNNEQFF.

The chain recombines TRBV7-2 with TRBJ2-1; D may be TRBD2 (5 bases). CDR1 is SGHTA, CDR2 FQGNSA, per germline. CDR3 length: 12 amino acids. V lost 4 bases, J lost 7 bases, and 8 bases lay in between. CDR3 region: CASSSTRNEQFF. CDR3 nucleotides: TGTGCCAGCAGCTCCACTAGGAATGAGCAGTTCTTC.

Here the CDR3 reads CAWRWRRDTEAFF. The CDR3, as DNA: TGTGCCTGGAGGTGGAGGAGAGACACTGAAGCTTTCTTT. The rearrangement links TRBV30 to TRBJ1-1; D is ambiguous. CDR1 is GTSNPN and CDR2 is SVGIG in the germline V gene (reference sequence). The CDR3 sequence is 13 residues long. Deletions cut 3 bases from V and 3 bases from J, with 11 bases between.

The chain combines TRBV29-1 with TRBJ2-2, with a possible D match to TRBD1 (5 bases). With 6 bases removed from V and 7 bases from J, the gap between germline ends came to 12 bases. Germline CDR1 and CDR2: SQVTM and ANQGSEA. The CDR3 is made up of 12 amino acids. The CDR3 protein is CSVYQGIGELFF. CDR3 DNA: TGCAGCGTATACCAGGGAATCGGGGAGCTGTTTTTT.

The genes are TRBV6-5 and TRBJ1-1, with no clear D. There are 14 residues in the CDR3. The germline V gene encodes CDR1 MNHEY and CDR2 SVGAGI. With 2 bases removed from V and 1 base from J, the gap between germline ends came to 8 bases. The DNA for the CDR3 is TGTGCCAGCAGTTACCTACAGCAGAACACTGAAGCTTTCTTT. It yields the protein CASSYLQQNTEAFF.

The genes are TRBV10-3 and TRBJ2-7; D is perhaps TRBD1 (5 bases). V lost 6 bases and J 1 base, leaving 13 bases between the germline ends. The V gene's germline CDR1 is ENHRY and CDR2 SYGVKD. The CDR3 covers 14 residues. CDR3 nucleotides: TGTGCCATCAGCCTTCTCGACAGTTCCTACGAGCAGTACTTC. It codes for CAISLLDSSYEQYF.

The chain has TRBV6-5 and TRBJ1-1, with D unclear. Germline CDR1 reads MNHEY; CDR2 reads SVGAGI. Deletions cut 5 bases from V and 1 base from J, with 8 bases between. This CDR3 contains 13 residues. The CDR3 bases are TGTGCCAGCAGTATCACGAGGAACACTGAAGCTTTCTTT. Protein product: CASSITRNTEAFF.

This rearrangement joins TRBV5-1 to TRBJ2-6; D gene ambiguous. The CDR3 is made up of 16 amino acids. With 0 bases removed from V and 1 base from J, the gap between germline ends came to 8 bases. The V gene's germline CDR1 is SGHRS and CDR2 YFSETQ. CDR3 loop: CASSLDINSGANVLTF. The CDR3 bases are TGCGCCAGCAGCTTGGATATAAATTCTGGGGCCAACGTCCTGACTTTC.

J is TRBJ1-2 and V is TRBV27, with D perhaps TRBD1 (6 bases). Trimming stripped 4 bases from V and 5 bases from J, with 23 bases between. The CDR3 has 17 residues. In germline, CDR1 is MNHEY, CDR2 SMNVEV (reference sequence). In DNA form, the CDR3 reads TGTGCCAGCAGTTCCCACAGGGAAGAAGTGAGGGTTTATGGCTACACCTTC. Translating it yields CASSSHREEVRVYGYTF.

The V gene is TRBV27, the J gene TRBJ2-4; 9 bases match TRBD1. The germline V gene encodes CDR1 MNHEY and CDR2 SMNVEV (reference sequence). After removal of 2 bases from V and 7 bases from J, the junction contained 6 bases not matched to a gene. The CDR3 has 15 residues. CDR3 nucleotide sequence: TGTGCCAGCAGTTTAGGACAGGGGATCATGAACATTCAGTACTTC. Its translation: CASSLGQGIMNIQYF.

The chain is built from TRBV7-6 and TRBJ2-2, with D possibly being TRBD1 (5 bases). CDR1 is SGHVS and CDR2 is FNYEAQ in the germline V gene. With 1 base removed from V and 0 bases from J, the gap between germline ends came to 12 bases. This CDR3 contains 17 residues. The CDR3 protein is CASSLGSRGANTGELFF. The CDR3 nucleotides are TGTGCCAGCAGCTTAGGGTCAAGGGGCGCGAACACCGGGGAGCTGTTTTTT.

This rearrangement joins TRBV7-2 to TRBJ2-3; D uncertain. The CDR3 is 16 residues long. Germline loops: CDR1 SGHTA, CDR2 FQGNSA. V lost 1 base to trimming and J lost 2 bases, with 13 bases between them. CDR3 region: CASSLGLTRTTDTQYF. CDR3 sequence (DNA): TGTGCCAGCAGCTTAGGACTCACACGAACCACAGATACGCAGTATTTT. Combining the CDR3 with reference TRBV7-2 and TRBJ2-3 gives the whole variable domain GAGVSQSPSNKVTEKGKDVELRCDPISGHTALYWYRQSLGQGLEFLIYFQGNSAPDKSGLPSDRFSAERTGGSVSTLTIQRTQQEDSAVYLCASSLGLTRTTDTQYFGPGTRLTVL.

The V and J genes are TRBV2 and TRBJ2-5, with TRBD1 identical over 7 bases. V gave up 6 bases and J gave up 1 base; unmatched junction bases: 14. Germline CDR1 SNHLY, CDR2 FYNNEI. The CDR3 is 17 amino acids. Here the CDR3 reads CASRESPDGTAQETQYF. The DNA for the CDR3 is TGTGCCAGCAGGGAATCGCCGGATGGGACAGCCCAAGAGACCCAGTACTTC.

V is TRBV28 and J is TRBJ2-5; D is uncertain. The CDR3 extends over 14 amino acids. The ends were cut back, 1 base at V and 7 bases at J, with 13 bases in the middle. Per the germline V gene, CDR1 is MDHEN and CDR2 is SYDVKM. DNA for the CDR3: TGTGCCAGCAGTTTATCCCAGCAGCTGGGGACCCAGTACTTC. Residues: CASSLSQQLGTQYF.

The chain uses TRBV28 and TRBJ1-5; no clear D gene. CDR1 is MDHEN, CDR2 SYDVKM, per germline. V lost 7 bases and J lost 0, with 13 bases in between. The CDR3 runs 15 residues. The CDR3: CASTSLDLSNQPQHF. The DNA for the CDR3 is TGTGCCAGCACCTCGCTGGACCTTAGCAATCAGCCCCAGCATTTT. Full variable domain (remainder filled in from reference TRBV28 and TRBJ1-5): DVKVTQSSRYLVKRTGEKVFLECVQDMDHENMFWYRQDPGLGLRLIYFSYDVKMKEKGDIPEGYSVSREKKERFSLILESASTNQTSMYLCASTSLDLSNQPQHFGDGTRLSIL.

This chain links TRBV2 with TRBJ2-1; 12 bases map to TRBD2. CDR3 size: 16 residues. Germline CDR1 is SNHLY and CDR2 is FYNNEI. V gave up 0 bases and J gave up 7 bases; unmatched junction bases: 4. For the CDR3, the DNA is TGTGCCAGCAGTGAAGCGCCGCTAGCGGGAGGGAATGAGCAGTTCTTC. Its protein is CASSEAPLAGGNEQFF.

V and J are TRBV29-1 and TRBJ2-3; tentative D call: TRBD2 (6 bases). Trimming removed 4 bases from V and 1 base from J, with 12 bases in between. CDR3 size: 14 residues. Germline values: CDR1 SQVTM, CDR2 ANQGSEA. The CDR3 DNA reads TGCAGCGTTGTCGCGCCGGGGGGCACAGATACGCAGTATTTT. It is translated as CSVVAPGGTDTQYF.